A selection of T cell receptor beta chains follows, all from one sample in a study of T cell responses to AZD1222 COVID-19 vaccine. Assay used: immunoSEQ multiplex PCR; TCRdb lists only in-frame clones, some missing. The sample includes under 150,000 clones, approximately 83% of them seen just once. This specimen was peripheral blood, taken on day 0 of AZD1222 vaccination. These receptors came from an adult in good health. Each CDR3 is given with its conserved first and last residue. Part of the rows lack a size; the others show once, few, many or a class for expanded clones.

size: few; V: TRBV19; CDR3: CASSIWSGVSQPQHF
size: .; V: TRBV27; CDR3: CASSFSGYEQYF
size: few; V: TRBV2; CDR3: CASTPEGQTNTGELFF
size: .; V: TRBV5-1; CDR3: CASSLGIRGMHGYTF
size: .; V: TRBV5-1; CDR3: CASSLDTEQKLFF
size: .; V: TRBV5-1; CDR3: CASSLASTLSGELFF
size: .; V: TRBV13; CDR3: CASSSRLSSYNEQFF
size: .; V: TRBV19; CDR3: CASSIVSGATDTQYF
size: .; V: TRBV6-5; CDR3: CASSYSVLAMNTEAFF
size: .; V: TRBV5-8; CDR3: CASSLELQGGYEQYF